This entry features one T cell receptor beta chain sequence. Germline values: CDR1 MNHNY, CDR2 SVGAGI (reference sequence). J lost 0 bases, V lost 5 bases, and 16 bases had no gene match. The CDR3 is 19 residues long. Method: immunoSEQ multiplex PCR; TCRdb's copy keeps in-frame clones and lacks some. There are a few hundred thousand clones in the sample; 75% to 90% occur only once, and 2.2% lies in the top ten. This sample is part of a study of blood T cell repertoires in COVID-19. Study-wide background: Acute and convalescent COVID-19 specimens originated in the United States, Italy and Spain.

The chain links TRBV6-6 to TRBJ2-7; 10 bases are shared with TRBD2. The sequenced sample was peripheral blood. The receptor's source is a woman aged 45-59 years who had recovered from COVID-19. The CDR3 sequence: CASSPRSWTSGRSSYEQYF. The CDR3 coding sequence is TGTGCCAGCAGTCCCCGATCCTGGACTAGCGGTCGGAGCTCCTACGAGCAGTACTTC.